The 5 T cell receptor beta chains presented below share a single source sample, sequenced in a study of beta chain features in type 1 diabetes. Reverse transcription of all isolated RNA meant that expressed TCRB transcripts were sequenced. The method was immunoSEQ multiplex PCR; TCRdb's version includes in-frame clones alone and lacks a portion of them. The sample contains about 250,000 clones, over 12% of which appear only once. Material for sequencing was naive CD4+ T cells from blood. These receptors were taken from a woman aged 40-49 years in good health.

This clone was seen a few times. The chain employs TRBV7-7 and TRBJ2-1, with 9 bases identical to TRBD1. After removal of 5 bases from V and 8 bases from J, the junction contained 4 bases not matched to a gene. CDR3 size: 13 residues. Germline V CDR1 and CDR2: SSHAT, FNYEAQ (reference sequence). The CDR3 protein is CASSLDRGDEQFF. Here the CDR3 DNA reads TGTGCCAGCAGCCTGGACAGGGGTGATGAGCAGTTCTTC.

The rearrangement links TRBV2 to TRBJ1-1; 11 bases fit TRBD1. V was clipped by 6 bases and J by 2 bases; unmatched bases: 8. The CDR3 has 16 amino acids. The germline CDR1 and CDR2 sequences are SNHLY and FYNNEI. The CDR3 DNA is TGTGCCAGCAGCCCGGGACAGGGGGGGGTTAACACTGAAGCTTTCTTT. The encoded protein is CASSPGQGGVNTEAFF.

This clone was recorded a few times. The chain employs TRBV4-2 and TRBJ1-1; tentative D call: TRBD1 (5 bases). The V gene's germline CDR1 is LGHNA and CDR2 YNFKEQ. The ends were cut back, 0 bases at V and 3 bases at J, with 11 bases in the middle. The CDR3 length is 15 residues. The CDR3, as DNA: TGTGCCAGCAGCCAAGACAGGGCTGGGGACACTGAAGCTTTCTTT. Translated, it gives CASSQDRAGDTEAFF.

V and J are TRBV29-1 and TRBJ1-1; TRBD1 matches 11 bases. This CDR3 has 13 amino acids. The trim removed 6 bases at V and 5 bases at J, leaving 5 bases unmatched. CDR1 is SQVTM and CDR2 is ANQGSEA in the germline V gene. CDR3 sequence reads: CSVKDRGQTEAFF. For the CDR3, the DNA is TGCAGCGTCAAGGACAGGGGGCAGACTGAAGCTTTCTTT.

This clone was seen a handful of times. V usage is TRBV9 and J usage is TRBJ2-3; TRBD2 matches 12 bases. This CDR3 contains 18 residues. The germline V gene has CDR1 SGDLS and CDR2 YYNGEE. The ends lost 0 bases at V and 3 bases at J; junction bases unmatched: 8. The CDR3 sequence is CASSVAPSGGARTDTQYF. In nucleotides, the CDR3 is TGTGCCAGCAGCGTAGCCCCTAGCGGGGGGGCCAGGACAGATACGCAGTATTTT.